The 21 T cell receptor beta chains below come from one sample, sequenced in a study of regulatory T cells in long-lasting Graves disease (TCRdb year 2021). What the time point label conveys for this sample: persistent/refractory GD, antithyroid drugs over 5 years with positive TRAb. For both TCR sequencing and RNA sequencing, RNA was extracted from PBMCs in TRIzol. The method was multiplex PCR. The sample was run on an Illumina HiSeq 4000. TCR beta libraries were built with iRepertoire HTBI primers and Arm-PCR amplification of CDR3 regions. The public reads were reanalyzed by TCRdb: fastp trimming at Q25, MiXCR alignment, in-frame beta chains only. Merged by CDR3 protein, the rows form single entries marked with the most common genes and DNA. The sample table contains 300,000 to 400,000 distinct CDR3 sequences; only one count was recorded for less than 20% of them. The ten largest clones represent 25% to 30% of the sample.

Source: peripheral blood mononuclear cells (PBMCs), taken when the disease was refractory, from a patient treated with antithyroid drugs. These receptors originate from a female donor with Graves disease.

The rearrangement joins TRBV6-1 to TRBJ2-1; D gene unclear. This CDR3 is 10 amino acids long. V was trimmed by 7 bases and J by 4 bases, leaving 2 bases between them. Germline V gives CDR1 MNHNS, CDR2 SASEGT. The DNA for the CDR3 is TGTGCCAGCATGTACAATGAGCAGTTCTTC. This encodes CASMYNEQFF.

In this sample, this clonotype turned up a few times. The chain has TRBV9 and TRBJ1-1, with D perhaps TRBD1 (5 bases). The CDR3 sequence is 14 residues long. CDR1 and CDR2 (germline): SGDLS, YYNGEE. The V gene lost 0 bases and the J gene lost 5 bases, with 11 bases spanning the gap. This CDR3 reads CASSVGAGPTEAFF. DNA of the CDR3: TGTGCCAGCAGCGTAGGGGCAGGGCCAACTGAAGCTTTCTTT. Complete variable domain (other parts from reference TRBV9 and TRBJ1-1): DSGVTQTPKHLITATGQRVTLRCSPRSGDLSVYWYQQSLDQGLQFLIQYYNGEERAKGNILERFSAQQFPDLHSELNLSSLELGDSALYFCASSVGAGPTEAFFGQGTRLTVV.

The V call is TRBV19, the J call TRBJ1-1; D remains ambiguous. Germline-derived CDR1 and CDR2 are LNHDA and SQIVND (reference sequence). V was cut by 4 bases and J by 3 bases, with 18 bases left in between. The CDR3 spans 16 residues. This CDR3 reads CASSTRLRGSHTEAFF. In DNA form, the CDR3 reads TGTGCCAGTAGTACCCGACTCCGGGGTTCCCACACTGAAGCTTTCTTT.

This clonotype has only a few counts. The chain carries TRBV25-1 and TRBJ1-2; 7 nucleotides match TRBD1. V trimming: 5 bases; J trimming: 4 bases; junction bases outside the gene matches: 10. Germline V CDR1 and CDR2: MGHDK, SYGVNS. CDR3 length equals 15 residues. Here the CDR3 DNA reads TGTGCCAGCAGTCCAATGGGGGGACAGTTCTATGGCTACACCTTC. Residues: CASSPMGGQFYGYTF.

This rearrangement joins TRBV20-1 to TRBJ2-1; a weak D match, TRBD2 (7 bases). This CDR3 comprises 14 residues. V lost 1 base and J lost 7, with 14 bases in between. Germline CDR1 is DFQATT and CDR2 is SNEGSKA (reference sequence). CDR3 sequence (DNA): TGCAGTGCTAGAGGGCTGGGGAGGGGGAATGAGCAGTTCTTC. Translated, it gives CSARGLGRGNEQFF.

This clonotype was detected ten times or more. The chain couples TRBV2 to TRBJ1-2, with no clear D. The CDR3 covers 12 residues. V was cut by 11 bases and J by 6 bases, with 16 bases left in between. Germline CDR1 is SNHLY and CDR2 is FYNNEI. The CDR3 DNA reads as TGTGCCTGCCTAGCTGACCTTCATGGCTACACCTTC. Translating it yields CACLADLHGYTF.

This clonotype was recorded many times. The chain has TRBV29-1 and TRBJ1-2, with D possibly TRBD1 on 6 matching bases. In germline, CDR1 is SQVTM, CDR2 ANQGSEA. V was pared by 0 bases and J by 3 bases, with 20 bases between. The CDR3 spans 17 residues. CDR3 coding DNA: TGCAGCGTTGAAGAGCCTAGGGTCCGGACAGCTGACTATGGCTACACCTTC. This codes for CSVEEPRVRTADYGYTF.

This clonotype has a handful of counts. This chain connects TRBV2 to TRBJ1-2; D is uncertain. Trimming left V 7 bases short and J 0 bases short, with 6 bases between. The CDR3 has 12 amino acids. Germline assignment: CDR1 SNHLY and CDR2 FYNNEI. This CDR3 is CASTVSNYGYTF. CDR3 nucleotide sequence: TGTGCCAGCACGGTCTCTAACTATGGCTACACCTTC.

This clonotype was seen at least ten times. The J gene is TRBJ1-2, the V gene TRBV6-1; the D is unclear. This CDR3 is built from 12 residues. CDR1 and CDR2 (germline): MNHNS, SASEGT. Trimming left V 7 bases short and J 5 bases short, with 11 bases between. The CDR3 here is CASIETLYGYTF. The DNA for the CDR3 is TGTGCCAGCATAGAGACCTTATATGGCTACACCTTC.

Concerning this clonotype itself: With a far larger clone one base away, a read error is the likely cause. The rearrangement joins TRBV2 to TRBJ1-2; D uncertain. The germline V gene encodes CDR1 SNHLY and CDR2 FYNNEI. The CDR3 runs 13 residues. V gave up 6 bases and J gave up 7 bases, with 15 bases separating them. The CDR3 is CASSARRGGGYTF. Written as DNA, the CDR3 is TGTGCCAGCAGCGCACGACGGGGTGGTGGCTACACCTTC.

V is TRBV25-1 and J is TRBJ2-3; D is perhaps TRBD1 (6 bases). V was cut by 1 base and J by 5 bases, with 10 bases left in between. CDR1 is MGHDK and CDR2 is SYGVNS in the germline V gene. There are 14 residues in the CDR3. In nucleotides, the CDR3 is TGTGCCAGCAGTGAATGGGTAGGGGGAGATACGCAGTATTTT. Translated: CASSEWVGGDTQYF.

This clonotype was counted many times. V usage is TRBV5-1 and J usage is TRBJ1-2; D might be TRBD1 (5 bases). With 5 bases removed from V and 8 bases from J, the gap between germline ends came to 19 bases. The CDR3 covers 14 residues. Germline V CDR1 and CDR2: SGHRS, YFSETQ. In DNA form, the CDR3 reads TGCGCCAGCAGGGCCTCACGGGACGCGCGGGGCTACACCTTC. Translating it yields CASRASRDARGYTF.

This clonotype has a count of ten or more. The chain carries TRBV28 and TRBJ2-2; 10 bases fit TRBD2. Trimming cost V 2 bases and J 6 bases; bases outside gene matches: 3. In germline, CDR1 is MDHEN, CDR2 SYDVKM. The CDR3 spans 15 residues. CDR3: CASSLQREGPGELFF. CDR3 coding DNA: TGTGCCAGCAGTTTACAGCGGGAGGGCCCCGGGGAGCTGTTTTTT.

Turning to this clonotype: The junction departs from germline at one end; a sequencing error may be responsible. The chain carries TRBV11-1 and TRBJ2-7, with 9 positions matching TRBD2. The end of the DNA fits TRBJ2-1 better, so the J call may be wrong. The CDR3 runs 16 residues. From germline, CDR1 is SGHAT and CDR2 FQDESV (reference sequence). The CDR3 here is CASTRPGTSSSNEQFF. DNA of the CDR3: TGTGCCAGTACGCGTCCCGGGACTAGCTCCTCCAATGAGCAGTTCTTC.

The DNA for the CDR3 is TGTGCCAGCACTGGGGGGTACGCTTACACTGAAGCTTTCTTT. Translating it yields CASTGGYAYTEAFF. The rearrangement uses TRBV6-1 and TRBJ1-1; tentative D call: TRBD1 (5 bases). CDR1 is MNHNS and CDR2 is SASEGT in the germline V gene. V was trimmed by 7 bases and J by 3 bases, leaving 15 bases between them. The CDR3 extends over 14 amino acids.

CDR3: CASSEQGSGNQPQHF. The CDR3 DNA is TGTGCCAGCAGTGAACAAGGGTCGGGCAATCAGCCCCAGCATTTT. The chain is built from TRBV2 and TRBJ1-5; D is uncertain. The V gene lost 2 bases and the J gene lost 2 bases, with 10 bases spanning the gap. Germline V gene sequence: CDR1 SNHLY, CDR2 FYNNEI. CDR3 length: 15 amino acids.

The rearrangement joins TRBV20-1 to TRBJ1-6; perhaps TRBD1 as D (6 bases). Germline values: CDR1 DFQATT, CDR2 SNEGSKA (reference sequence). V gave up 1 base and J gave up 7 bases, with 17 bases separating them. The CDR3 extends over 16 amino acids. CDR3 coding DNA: TGCAGTGCTAGAGGTCCCGGGGGGGGGGCGAATTCACCCCTCCACTTT. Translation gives CSARGPGGGANSPLHF.

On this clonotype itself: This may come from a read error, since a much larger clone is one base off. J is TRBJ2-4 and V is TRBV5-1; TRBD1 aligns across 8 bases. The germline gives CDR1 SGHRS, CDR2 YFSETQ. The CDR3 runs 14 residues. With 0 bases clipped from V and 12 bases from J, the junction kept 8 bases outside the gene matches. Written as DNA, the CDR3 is TGCGCCAGCAGCTTGGGCAGGGGGCTCGGCACTCAGTACTTC. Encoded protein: CASSLGRGLGTQYF.

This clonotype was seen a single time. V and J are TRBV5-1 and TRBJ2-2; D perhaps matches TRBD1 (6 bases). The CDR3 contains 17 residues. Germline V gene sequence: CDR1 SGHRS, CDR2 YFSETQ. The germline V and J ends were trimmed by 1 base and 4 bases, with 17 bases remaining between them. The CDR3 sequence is CASSLYDWDKLTGELFF. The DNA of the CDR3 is TGCGCCAGCAGCTTGTACGACTGGGACAAACTCACCGGGGAGCTGTTTTTT.

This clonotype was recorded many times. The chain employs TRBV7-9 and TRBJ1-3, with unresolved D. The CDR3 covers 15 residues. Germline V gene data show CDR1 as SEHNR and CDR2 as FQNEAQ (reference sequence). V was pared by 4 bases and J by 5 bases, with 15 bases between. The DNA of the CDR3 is TGTGCCAGCAGCTCAAATGAGGCGGAACGAAACACCATATATTTT. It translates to CASSSNEAERNTIYF.

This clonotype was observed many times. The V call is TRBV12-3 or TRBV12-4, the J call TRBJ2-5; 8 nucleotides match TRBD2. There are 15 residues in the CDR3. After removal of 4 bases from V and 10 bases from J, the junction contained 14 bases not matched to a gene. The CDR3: CASSSWDPSRGVQYF. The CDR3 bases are TGTGCCAGCAGTTCCTGGGACCCCTCGCGGGGGGTCCAGTACTTC.